This T cell receptor (beta chain) appears in the sequencing data of a study of PD-1 blockade in classical Hodgkin lymphoma. Profiling relied on immunoSEQ multiplex PCR, and the TCRdb table lists in-frame clones only, not all of them. This sample yields 90,000 to 100,000 clones, of which nearly 90% are seen a single time; around 10% belongs to the top ten. A remark on this clone: Its specificity is unknown.

Study-wide results and caveats: Whereas CD4+ TCR diversity had risen significantly by C4D1, CD8+ TCR diversity had not. Complete responders' baseline diversity resembled that of newly diagnosed patients. Newly diagnosed patients were reported to start with lower TCR diversity than healthy donors.

This CDR3 is built from 15 residues. The V and J ends lost 6 bases and 1 base respectively, with 14 bases between them. Germline V CDR1 and CDR2: MNHEY, SMNVEV (reference sequence). There was relapse after autologous stem cell transplantation in every patient, and there was variation in brentuximab vedotin exposure. Complete response, partial response or progressive disease was recorded as best response. The receptor was derived from a human donor with classical Hodgkin lymphoma. The chain links TRBV27 to TRBJ2-3; D gene unclear. The sample here was peripheral blood mononuclear cells (PBMCs), taken before the second cycle of nivolumab. The CDR3 nucleotides read TGTGCCAGCAGCCTCGGCACCTTTGGCACAGATACGCAGTATTTT. Its translation: CASSLGTFGTDTQYF.